Sequencing of this TCR beta chain was carried out in a study of identifying expanded T cells in peripheral blood. Repertoires were generated with immunoSEQ multiplex PCR, while TCRdb's copy carries only in-frame clones and drops some. The sample consists of 85,000 to 100,000 clones, approximately 89% of them appearing once. The study, taken as a whole, reports: Variance in clone template counts between approximately 2-week samples significantly increased with total template count across all healthy donors.

Points on this clone: Its target is unknown.

The junction had 3 bases not matched to a gene; V was cut back by 3 bases and J by 5 bases. The germline gives CDR1 SEHNR, CDR2 FQNEAQ (reference sequence). The CDR3 is 15 residues long. The J gene is TRBJ2-1, the V gene TRBV7-9, with TRBD2 matching over 11 bases. Input material: blood. This sequence originates from a person aged 18-70 years in good health. The CDR3 loop is CASSFGLAGNNEQFF. In nucleotides, the CDR3 is TGTGCCAGCAGCTTCGGACTAGCGGGTAACAATGAGCAGTTCTTC.